This record covers a single TCR beta chain. The antigen is not known. V trimming: 5 bases; J trimming: 0 bases; junction bases outside the gene matches: 7. The CDR3 runs to 15 residues. Germline V gene lookup returns CDR1 SGHTA and CDR2 FQGNSA. The data were obtained in a study of OX40 agonist ivuxolimab in advanced cancers. Across the whole study: Therapy given before enrollment (anti-PD-1, anti-PD-L1 or anti-CTLA-4) was allowed, and under 45% had some.

Study observations and caveats: Low normalized T-cell clonal expansion also characterized some of the nonresponders. Averaging showed that CD8+ T cells had more expanded clones than CD4+ did.

Sequencing was performed with immunoSEQ multiplex PCR; in TCRdb, only in-frame clones are kept and a portion is missing. The data hold about 64,000 clones, with about nine tenths observed a single time. This clonotype was sampled from an adult with an advanced solid tumor such as melanoma, head and neck, liver or kidney cancer. The chain combines TRBV7-2 with TRBJ2-7, with 7 bases matching TRBD1. The specimen was CD4+ or CD8+ T cells sorted from blood, collected in a trial of the OX40 agonist ivuxolimab. The CDR3 loop reads CASSIGTASSYEQYF. Written as DNA, the CDR3 is TGTGCCAGCAGCATAGGGACAGCTAGCTCCTACGAGCAGTACTTC.